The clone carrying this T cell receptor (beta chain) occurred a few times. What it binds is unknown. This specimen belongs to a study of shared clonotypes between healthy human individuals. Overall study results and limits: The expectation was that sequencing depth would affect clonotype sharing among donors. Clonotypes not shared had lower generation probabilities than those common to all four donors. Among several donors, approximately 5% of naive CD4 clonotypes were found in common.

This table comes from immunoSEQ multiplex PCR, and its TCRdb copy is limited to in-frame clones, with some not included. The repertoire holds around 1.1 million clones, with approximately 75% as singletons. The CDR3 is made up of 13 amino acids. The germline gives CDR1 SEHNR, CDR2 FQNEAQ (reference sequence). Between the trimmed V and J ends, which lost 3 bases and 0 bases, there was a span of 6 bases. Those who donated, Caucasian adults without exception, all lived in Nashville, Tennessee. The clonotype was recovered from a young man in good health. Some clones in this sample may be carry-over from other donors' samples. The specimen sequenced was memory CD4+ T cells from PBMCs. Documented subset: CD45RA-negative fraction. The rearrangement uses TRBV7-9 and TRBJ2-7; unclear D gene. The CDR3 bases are TGTGCCAGCAGCTTGCGGATCTCCTACGAGCAGTACTTC. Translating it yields CASSLRISYEQYF.